Listed below are T cell receptor beta chains from one sample, sequenced in a study of graft-versus-host responses after intestinal transplantation. Only in-frame clones appear in the TCRdb table, and some are missing; sequencing was by immunoSEQ multiplex PCR. The top ten clones hold roughly a quarter of a sample with approximately 16,000 clones, around 64% of them seen once. The sample consisted of ileum tissue, taken around 700 days after intestinal transplantation. These TCRs come from a human patient who received an intestinal transplant, so some T cells may come from the graft donor. The CDR3 runs from the conserved cysteine through the conserved F or W. A D gene is named only where the DNA matches it firmly. Rows give clone size only sometimes, using once, few, many, or a class for an expanded clone.

clone_size	v_call	j_call	d_call	cdr3_aa	cdr3_nt
few	TRBV7-2	TRBJ2-1	TRBD2	CASSRTSGGSEQFF	TGTGCCAGCAGCCGGACTAGCGGGGGGAGTGAGCAGTTCTTC
once	TRBV25-1	TRBJ1-5	-	CASSESRGGSNQPQHF	TGTGCCAGCAGTGAATCAAGGGGGGGTAGCAATCAGCCCCAGCATTTT
once	TRBV5-4	TRBJ2-7	TRBD2	CASSLGPAGDYEQYF	TGTGCCAGCAGCTTGGGTCCGGCGGGAGATTACGAGCAGTACTTC
large	TRBV4-2	TRBJ1-4	TRBD1	CASSLGQGGEEKLFF	TGTGCCAGCAGCCTTGGACAGGGAGGAGAGGAAAAACTGTTTTTT
-	TRBV27	TRBJ1-4	TRBD1	CASSLGTGRTNEKLFF	TGTGCCAGCAGTCTCGGGACAGGGCGAACTAATGAAAAACTGTTTTTT
-	TRBV9	TRBJ2-1	TRBD2	CASSVGRGSYNEQFF	TGTGCCAGCAGCGTTGGGCGGGGGTCCTACAATGAGCAGTTCTTC
-	TRBV7-8	TRBJ2-7	TRBD1	CASSYRGSSYEQYF	TGTGCCAGCAGCTACAGGGGGTCGTCCTACGAGCAGTACTTC
-	TRBV15	TRBJ2-2	-	CATSWSTNTGELFF	TGTGCCACCAGCTGGTCAACTAACACCGGGGAGCTGTTTTTT
-	TRBV9	TRBJ2-1	TRBD2	CASSSGLAGGPDNEQFF	TGTGCCAGCAGCTCCGGACTAGCGGGAGGGCCCGACAATGAGCAGTTCTTC
few	TRBV5-6	TRBJ1-5	-	CASSLGVREGSIPNQPQHF	TGTGCCAGCAGCTTGGGGGTGCGGGAGGGGTCGATTCCCAATCAGCCCCAGCATTTT
few	TRBV4-1	TRBJ1-2	-	CASSQDGGYYGYTF	TGCGCCAGCAGCCAAGATGGGGGCTACTATGGCTACACCTTC
few	TRBV11-2	TRBJ1-3	TRBD1	CASSLGQSGNTIYF	TGTGCCAGCAGCCTGGGACAGTCTGGAAACACCATATATTTT
-	TRBV10-3	TRBJ2-2	TRBD1	CAISRSAPDREPLTGELFF	TGTGCCATCAGTAGATCCGCTCCCGACAGGGAACCCCTCACCGGGGAGCTGTTTTTT
-	TRBV5-1	TRBJ1-5	-	CASSPGGRQNQPQHF	TGCGCCAGCAGCCCTGGGGGGCGCCAAAATCAGCCCCAGCATTTT
-	TRBV15	TRBJ2-1	-	CATSRDPPPGSNYNEQFF	TGTGCCACCAGCAGAGATCCCCCCCCGGGATCGAACTACAATGAGCAGTTCTTC
-	TRBV29-1	TRBJ2-1	-	CSVEASLRVFYNEQFF	TGCAGCGTTGAAGCCTCCCTCCGTGTCTTCTACAATGAGCAGTTCTTC
medium-sized	TRBV5-6	TRBJ1-2	-	CASSPYRDGYTF	TGTGCCAGCAGCCCGTACAGGGATGGCTACACCTTC
few	TRBV28	TRBJ1-4	-	CASSRSGTMSEKLFF	TGTGCCAGCAGTCGGTCTGGGACGATGAGTGAAAAACTGTTTTTT
few	TRBV5-1	TRBJ2-3	TRBD1	CASSRGQGRTDTQYF	TGCGCCAGCAGCAGGGGACAGGGACGCACAGATACGCAGTATTTT
once	TRBV15	TRBJ2-1	TRBD2	CATSRVLGLAGGPTWGTYNEQFF	TGTGCCACCAGCAGAGTTCTGGGACTAGCGGGAGGGCCGACGTGGGGGACCTACAATGAGCAGTTCTTC
once	TRBV5-1	TRBJ2-7	TRBD1	CASRLDRGETYEQYF	TGCGCCAGCAGACTGGACAGGGGAGAAACTTACGAGCAGTACTTC
-	TRBV27	TRBJ1-1	TRBD1	CASRGTGLTEAFF	TGTGCCAGCAGGGGGACAGGGTTGACTGAAGCTTTCTTT
-	TRBV27	TRBJ1-1	-	CASSPSGDTEAFF	TGTGCCAGCAGTCCCTCAGGGGACACTGAAGCTTTCTTT
-	TRBV29-1	TRBJ1-2	TRBD1	CSVGTGNYGYTF	TGCAGCGTAGGGACAGGGAACTATGGCTACACCTTC
-	TRBV6-6	TRBJ2-7	TRBD1	CASRISGQVAYEQYF	TGTGCCAGCAGGATCTCAGGACAGGTGGCCTACGAGCAGTACTTC
-	TRBV6-4	TRBJ1-3	TRBD1	CASGTVRSGNTIYF	TGTGCCAGCGGGACAGTTCGCTCTGGAAACACCATATATTTT
-	TRBV6-5	TRBJ2-3	TRBD1	CASSLDRDLTDTQYF	TGTGCCAGCAGTCTGGACAGGGACCTCACAGATACGCAGTATTTT
once	TRBV28	TRBJ2-7	TRBD2	CASSLGLRGLAGARHYEQYF	TGTGCCAGCAGTTTGGGACTAAGGGGACTAGCGGGAGCCCGTCACTACGAGCAGTACTTC